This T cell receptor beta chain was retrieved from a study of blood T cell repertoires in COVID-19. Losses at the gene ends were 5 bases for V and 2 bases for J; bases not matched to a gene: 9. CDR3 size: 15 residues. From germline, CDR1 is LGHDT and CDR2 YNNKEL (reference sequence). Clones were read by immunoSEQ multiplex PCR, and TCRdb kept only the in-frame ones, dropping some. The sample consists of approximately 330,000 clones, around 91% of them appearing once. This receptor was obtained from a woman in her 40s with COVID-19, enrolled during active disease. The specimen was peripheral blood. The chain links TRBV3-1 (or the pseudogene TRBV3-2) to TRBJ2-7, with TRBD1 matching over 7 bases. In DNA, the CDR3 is TGTGCCAGCAGCGGACGATCAAGGGGGCCCTACGAGCAGTACTTC. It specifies CASSGRSRGPYEQYF.